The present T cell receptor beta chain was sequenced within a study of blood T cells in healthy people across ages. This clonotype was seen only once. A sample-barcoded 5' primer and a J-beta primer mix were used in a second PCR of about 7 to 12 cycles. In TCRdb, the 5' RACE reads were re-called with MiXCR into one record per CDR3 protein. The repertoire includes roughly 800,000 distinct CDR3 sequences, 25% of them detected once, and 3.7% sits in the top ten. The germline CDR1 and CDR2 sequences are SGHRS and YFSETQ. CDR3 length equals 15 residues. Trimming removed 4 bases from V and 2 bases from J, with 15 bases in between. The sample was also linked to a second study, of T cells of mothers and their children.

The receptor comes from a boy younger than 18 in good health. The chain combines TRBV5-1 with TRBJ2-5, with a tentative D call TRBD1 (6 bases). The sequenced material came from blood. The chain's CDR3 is CASSPGQRTQETQYF. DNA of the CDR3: TGCGCCAGCAGCCCCGGACAGAGAACTCAAGAGACCCAGTACTTC.